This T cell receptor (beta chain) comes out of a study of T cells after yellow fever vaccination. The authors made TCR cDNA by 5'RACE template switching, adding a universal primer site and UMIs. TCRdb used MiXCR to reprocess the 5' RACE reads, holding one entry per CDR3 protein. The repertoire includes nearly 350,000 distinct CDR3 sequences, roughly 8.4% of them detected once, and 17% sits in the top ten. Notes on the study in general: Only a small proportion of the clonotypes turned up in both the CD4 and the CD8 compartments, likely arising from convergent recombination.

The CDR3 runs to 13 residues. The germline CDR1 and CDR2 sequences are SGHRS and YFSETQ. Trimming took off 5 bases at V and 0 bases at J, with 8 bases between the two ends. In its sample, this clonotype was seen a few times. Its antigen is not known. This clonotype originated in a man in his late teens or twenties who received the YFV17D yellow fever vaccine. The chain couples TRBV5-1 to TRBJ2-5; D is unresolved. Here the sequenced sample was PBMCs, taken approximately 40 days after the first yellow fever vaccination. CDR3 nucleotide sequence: TGCGCCAGCAGTAGGGCTTACCAAGAGACCCAGTACTTC. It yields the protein CASSRAYQETQYF.